Shown below are 11 T cell receptor beta chains from a single sample sequenced in a study of spatial heterogeneity in lung cancer. Time point denoted: sample taken at primary tumor resection. Unsorted whole RNA samples from tumor, nontumor lung or frozen PBMC were sequenced. Each CDR3 protein is one row after TCRdb ran MiXCR on the 5' RACE reads. Of roughly 14,000 distinct CDR3 sequences listed, around a tenth are singletons. Specimen: PBMCs, collected at surgery. The receptors were sampled from a male donor with early-stage non-small cell lung cancer.

This clonotype was counted many times. This sequence joins TRBV27 and TRBJ1-4; no firm D call. Deletions cut 2 bases from V and 0 bases from J, with 10 bases between. Per the germline V gene, CDR1 is MNHEY and CDR2 is SMNVEV (reference sequence). This CDR3 has 16 residues. This CDR3 reads CASSLSFRPTNEKLFF. The CDR3 region has the DNA TGTGCCAGCAGTTTAAGTTTTCGGCCAACTAATGAAAAACTGTTTTTT. The entire variable domain, with the rest obtained from reference TRBV27 and TRBJ1-4, is as follows: EAQVTQNPRYLITVTGKKLTVTCSQNMNHEYMSWYRQDPGLGLRQIYYSMNVEVTDKGDVPEGYKVSRKEKRNFPLILESPSPNQTSLYFCASSLSFRPTNEKLFFGSGTQLSVL.

This clonotype has at least ten counts. The chain carries TRBV6-2 or TRBV6-3 and TRBJ1-5; D call uncertain. CDR1 is MNHEY, CDR2 SVGEGT, per germline. V was cut by 2 bases and J by 7 bases, with 12 bases left in between. This CDR3 contains 14 residues. CDR3 amino acids: CASSYRQVGQPQHF. CDR3 in DNA: TGTGCCAGCAGTTACAGACAAGTGGGACAGCCCCAGCATTTT.

Many counts were recorded for this clonotype. This chain connects TRBV21-1 to TRBJ2-7; TRBD1 is the table's D call and was not checked against the DNA. TRBV21-1 is noted as a pseudogene. The CDR3 runs to 14 residues. CDR3 coding DNA: TGTGCCAGCAGCAAAGTGGGCAGCCCAAAGGGGCAGTACTTC. This encodes CASSKVGSPKGQYF.

This clonotype was observed many times. The chain joins TRBV12-3 or TRBV12-4 to TRBJ2-5; D call uncertain. The CDR3 runs to 14 residues. Trimming removed 7 bases at V and 11 bases at J, with 23 bases between. Here the CDR3 reads CASMRNTDKSAQYF. The CDR3 DNA is TGTGCCAGCATGAGGAATACCGACAAGTCGGCTCAGTACTTC.

This clonotype was recorded many times. The genes are TRBV28 and TRBJ2-3; 7 nucleotides agree with TRBD2. Trimming at V came to 5 bases and at J to 0 bases, leaving 5 bases not matched to a gene. Germline loops: CDR1 MDHEN, CDR2 SYDVKM. The CDR3 length is 15 residues. DNA for the CDR3: TGTGCCAGCAGTGAGGCGGGAGTAAGCACAGATACGCAGTATTTT. It yields the protein CASSEAGVSTDTQYF. Looking up the rest from reference TRBV28 and TRBJ2-3 gives the full variable domain: DVKVTQSSRYLVKRTGEKVFLECVQDMDHENMFWYRQDPGLGLRLIYFSYDVKMKEKGDIPEGYSVSREKKERFSLILESASTNQTSMYLCASSEAGVSTDTQYFGPGTRLTVL.

This clonotype came up a few times. The chain joins TRBV29-1 to TRBJ1-2; 7 nucleotides match TRBD1. This CDR3 has 14 amino acids. Unmatched junction bases numbered 11, after V lost 7 bases and J lost 3 bases. Germline-derived CDR1 and CDR2 are SQVTM and ANQGSEA. Here the CDR3 DNA reads TGCAGCGCCGTACCATGGGACAGATACTATGGCTACACCTTC. It specifies CSAVPWDRYYGYTF.

By sample share, this clonotype is medium-sized. This rearrangement joins TRBV6-1 to TRBJ2-4, with D perhaps TRBD2 (6 bases). CDR1 and CDR2 (germline): MNHNS, SASEGT. This CDR3 contains 15 residues. Trimming cost V 0 bases and J 2 bases, with 8 bases left between them. The CDR3 region is CASSEAGGSKNIQYF. The CDR3 DNA reads as TGTGCCAGCAGTGAAGCCGGGGGTTCCAAAAACATTCAGTACTTC.

The chain links TRBV5-4 to TRBJ2-3; 7 bases line up with TRBD2. In germline, CDR1 is SGHNT, CDR2 YYREEE (reference sequence). The CDR3 length is 13 residues. V was pared by 2 bases and J by 6 bases, with 3 bases of the junction left unmatched. The CDR3 DNA is TGTGCCAGCAGCTTCAGCGGGGAGGATACGCAGTATTTT. Protein product: CASSFSGEDTQYF.

This clonotype came up a few times. The rearrangement uses TRBV20-1 and TRBJ2-7; unclear D gene. The V end lost 6 bases, the J end lost 2 bases, and 14 bases lay between the germline ends. The CDR3 spans 13 residues. Germline values: CDR1 DFQATT, CDR2 SNEGSKA (reference sequence). CDR3 residues: CSAVDIGTYEQYF. The CDR3, as DNA: TGCAGTGCCGTAGACATAGGAACCTACGAGCAGTACTTC.

This clonotype is deemed medium-sized. The chain joins TRBV29-1 to TRBJ1-1; no firm D call. CDR1 is SQVTM and CDR2 is ANQGSEA in the germline V gene. V shed 7 bases and J shed 0 bases, with 9 bases lying between them. This CDR3 is built from 12 residues. The CDR3, as DNA: TGCAGCGCTGGACGGATGAACACTGAAGCTTTCTTT. It is translated as CSAGRMNTEAFF.

This clonotype rates as medium-sized. J is TRBJ1-2 and V is TRBV30, with 7 bases lining up with TRBD1. CDR1 and CDR2 from the germline V gene are GTSNPN and SVGIG (reference sequence). After removal of 7 bases from V and 11 bases from J, the junction contained 19 bases not matched to a gene. CDR3 length equals 14 residues. CDR3 sequence: CASKPSGTAVKYTF. The DNA of the CDR3 is TGTGCCTCGAAACCATCCGGGACAGCAGTAAAATACACCTTC.